These 29 T cell receptor beta chains were all obtained from the same sample, sequenced in a study of cytomegalovirus exposure and HLA in healthy donors. The PCR ran on 60 Vbeta and 13 Jbeta primers. Clones were sequenced by immunoSEQ multiplex PCR, and TCRdb holds only the in-frame ones, with some missing. There are about 110,000 clones in the sample; 80% to 85% occur only once, and under 2.5% lies in the top ten. What was sequenced was PBMCs. Receptor source: a woman aged 25 to 39 in good health and CMV-seronegative.

The chain employs TRBV14 and TRBJ2-7, with D perhaps matching TRBD2 (5 bases). The CDR3 extends over 13 amino acids. With 4 bases removed from V and 3 bases from J, the gap between germline ends came to 10 bases. Germline V gives CDR1 SGHDN, CDR2 FVKESK. As DNA, the CDR3 is TGTGCCAGCAGCCGCTCCGCGGGCTACGAGCAGTACTTC. It yields the protein CASSRSAGYEQYF.

This clone showed up just a few times. V and J are TRBV6-4 and TRBJ1-2, with 7 bases aligning to TRBD1. The CDR3 has 13 residues. The trim removed 4 bases at V and 3 bases at J, leaving 2 bases unmatched. Per the germline V gene, CDR1 is MRHNA and CDR2 is SNTAGT. The CDR3 is CASSGQGDYGYTF. CDR3 nucleotides: TGTGCCAGCAGTGGACAGGGAGACTATGGCTACACCTTC.

The V gene is TRBV30, the J gene TRBJ2-6; D perhaps matches TRBD2 (6 bases). Germline CDR1 is GTSNPN and CDR2 is SVGIG (reference sequence). V gave up 0 bases and J gave up 2 bases, with 8 bases separating them. The length of the CDR3 is 15 residues. The DNA for the CDR3 is TGTGCCTGGAGTGTACCGGGGGCTGGGGCCAACGTCCTGACTTTC. Its protein product is CAWSVPGAGANVLTF.

This chain links TRBV7-2 with TRBJ2-7; maybe TRBD2 (6 bases). There are 13 residues in the CDR3. Trimming stripped 2 bases from V and 3 bases from J, with 8 bases between. The germline CDR1 and CDR2 sequences are SGHTA and FQGNSA. CDR3 sequence reads: CASSLPEGYEQYF. The CDR3 DNA reads TGTGCCAGCAGCTTACCGGAGGGCTACGAGCAGTACTTC. The whole variable domain, remainder taken from reference TRBV7-2 and TRBJ2-7, is GAGVSQSPSNKVTEKGKDVELRCDPISGHTALYWYRQSLGQGLEFLIYFQGNSAPDKSGLPSDRFSAERTGGSVSTLTIQRTQQEDSAVYLCASSLPEGYEQYFGPGTRLTVT.

V usage is TRBV7-2 and J usage is TRBJ1-1; possibly TRBD1 for D (6 bases). This CDR3 has 15 residues. The germline CDR1 and CDR2 sequences are SGHTA and FQGNSA. Trimming cost V 1 base and J 5 bases, with 14 bases left between them. Here the CDR3 DNA reads TGTGCCAGCAGCTTAGAATTACACAGGGTTACTGAAGCTTTCTTT. Translated: CASSLELHRVTEAFF.

The chain links TRBV10-3 to TRBJ1-2, with no clear D. Germline V CDR1 and CDR2: ENHRY, SYGVKD. With 2 bases removed from V and 6 bases from J, the gap between germline ends came to 13 bases. The length of the CDR3 is 14 residues. The DNA of the CDR3 is TGTGCCATCAGTGAGCCGGAGGTGTGGCATGGCTACACCTTC. Protein sequence: CAISEPEVWHGYTF.

DNA for the CDR3: TGTGCCAGCAGCTCTTCCGGGACAGTGAGCACTGAAGCTTTCTTT. Translation: CASSSSGTVSTEAFF. This chain uses TRBV5-4 with TRBJ1-1; TRBD1 matches at 7 bases. V was clipped by 3 bases and J by 4 bases; unmatched bases: 9. CDR3 length: 15 residues. The germline V gene encodes CDR1 SGHNT and CDR2 YYREEE (reference sequence).

This clone has only one observation. The chain is built from TRBV28 and TRBJ2-1; 15 nucleotides line up with TRBD2. The V and J ends lost 4 bases and 9 bases, in that order; junction bases with no gene match: 1. The length of the CDR3 is 14 residues. Germline V gene sequence: CDR1 MDHEN, CDR2 SYDVKM. The CDR3 DNA follows: TGTGCCAGCAGTTGGACTAGCGGGAGGGGTGAGCAGTTCTTC. The encoded protein is CASSWTSGRGEQFF.

The chain links TRBV6-6 to TRBJ1-1; a possible D gene is TRBD1 (5 bases). V dropped 5 bases and J dropped 4 bases, with 11 bases sitting between them. Germline CDR1 and CDR2: MNHNY and SVGAGI (reference sequence). The CDR3 spans 13 residues. CDR3 loop: CASSPSGGTEAFF. The DNA of the CDR3 is TGTGCCAGCAGTCCCTCGGGGGGCACTGAAGCTTTCTTT.

The chain couples TRBV29-1 to TRBJ2-1, with 8 positions matching TRBD2. This CDR3 spans 14 amino acids. V shed 4 bases and J 0 bases; nucleotides not matched to a gene: 2. Germline CDR1 and CDR2: SQVTM and ANQGSEA. The CDR3 region has the DNA TGCAGCGTTGTAGCGGGGAGCTCCTACAATGAGCAGTTCTTC. It is translated as CSVVAGSSYNEQFF.

J is TRBJ2-7 and V is TRBV15, with D perhaps matching TRBD2 (6 bases). The CDR3 consists of 16 residues. Looked up from germline, CDR1 is LNHNV and CDR2 is YYDKDF (reference sequence). Trimming stripped 1 base from V and 1 base from J, with 14 bases between. The CDR3 spells CATSRVGGVPSYEQYF. Here the CDR3 DNA reads TGTGCCACCAGCAGAGTGGGCGGGGTACCTTCCTACGAGCAGTACTTC.

The V call is TRBV18, the J call TRBJ2-7, with 7 nucleotides matching TRBD2. This CDR3 is built from 15 residues. CDR1 and CDR2 (germline): KGHSH, LQKENI. Trimming removed 5 bases from V and 2 bases from J; junction bases left unmatched: 9. The CDR3 bases are TGTGCCAGCTCAGCTCCTAGCGGAGAAACCTACGAGCAGTACTTC. It specifies CASSAPSGETYEQYF.

CDR3 amino acids: CASSEDRANSPLHF. The CDR3 bases are TGTGCCAGCAGTGAAGACAGGGCAAATTCACCCCTCCACTTT. The V gene is TRBV25-1, the J gene TRBJ1-6; 7 bases agree with TRBD1. The CDR3 has 14 amino acids. Germline assignment: CDR1 MGHDK and CDR2 SYGVNS. J gave up 7 bases and V 2 bases, and 2 bases lay outside the gene matches.

This chain uses TRBV28 with TRBJ1-1, with a weak D call TRBD1 (5 bases). Deletions cut 2 bases from V and 6 bases from J, with 13 bases between. This CDR3 has 14 residues. The V gene's germline CDR1 is MDHEN and CDR2 SYDVKM. The CDR3 here is CASSLRGGRSEAFF. CDR3 in DNA: TGTGCCAGCAGTTTAAGGGGAGGTAGGTCTGAAGCTTTCTTT. Using reference TRBV28 and TRBJ1-1 for the parts outside the CDR3, the full variable domain is DVKVTQSSRYLVKRTGEKVFLECVQDMDHENMFWYRQDPGLGLRLIYFSYDVKMKEKGDIPEGYSVSREKKERFSLILESASTNQTSMYLCASSLRGGRSEAFFGQGTRLTVV.

To note about this clone: Other DNA variants within this sample encode the same CDR3. The chain employs TRBV4-1 and TRBJ1-1; D is undetermined. The germline gives CDR1 MGHRA, CDR2 YSYEKL. The CDR3 contains 13 residues. V dropped 3 bases and J dropped 4 bases, with 9 bases sitting between them. The CDR3 nucleotides read TGCGCCAGCAGCCATAATCCACTCACTGAAGCTTTCTTT. It encodes CASSHNPLTEAFF.

In nucleotides, the CDR3 is TGTGCCAGCAGTTCCTCCGGGACTAGGAGCCGCGAGCAGTACTTC. Translation: CASSSSGTRSREQYF. The chain combines TRBV27 with TRBJ2-7; 8 positions match TRBD2. The length of the CDR3 is 15 residues. V shed 4 bases, J shed 6 bases, and the junction held 11 bases outside the gene matches. Germline assignment: CDR1 MNHEY and CDR2 SMNVEV (reference sequence).

This chain joins TRBV6-1 and TRBJ1-1, with 9 bases fitting TRBD1. This CDR3 spans 15 amino acids. V lost 1 base to trimming and J lost 7 bases; unmatched junction nucleotides: 7. Germline V lookup: CDR1 MNHNS, CDR2 SASEGT. DNA of the CDR3: TGTGCCAGCAGTGAAGTGGGGACAGGGTGGTATGAAGCTTTCTTT. Translation gives CASSEVGTGWYEAFF.

The chain combines TRBV21-1 with TRBJ2-1; the tabulated D call, TRBD2, remains unverified against the DNA. TRBV21-1 is designated a pseudogene. The CDR3 contains 12 residues. The CDR3 region is CASRDSHNEQFF. As DNA, the CDR3 is TGTGCCAGCAGGGACTCTCACAATGAGCAGTTCTTC.

This clone was observed a few times. The rearrangement links TRBV9 to TRBJ2-7; TRBD2 matches 8 bases. Trimming cost V 4 bases and J 0 bases; bases outside gene matches: 6. Per germline, CDR1 SGDLS and CDR2 YYNGEE. CDR3 size: 15 residues. The CDR3 sequence is CASSQGGGSSYEQYF. As DNA, the CDR3 is TGTGCCAGCAGCCAAGGCGGGGGGAGCTCCTACGAGCAGTACTTC.

V is TRBV7-9 and J is TRBJ2-1; 7 bases map to TRBD2. V lost 8 bases and J lost 6; bases outside the gene matches: 4. This CDR3 spans 12 amino acids. Germline CDR1 SEHNR, CDR2 FQNEAQ (reference sequence). The CDR3 nucleotides read TGTGCCAGCGGGGGGGATACCAATGAGCAGTTCTTC. Translated, it gives CASGGDTNEQFF.

The gene calls are TRBV28 and TRBJ2-7, with TRBD2 as a possible D gene (5 bases). CDR1 and CDR2 (germline): MDHEN, SYDVKM. V lost 4 bases and J lost 4, with 17 bases in between. The CDR3 spans 15 residues. CDR3 coding DNA: TGTGCCAGCAGTTCCCCGGGGAGACGTAAGTACGAGCAGTACTTC. Encoded protein: CASSSPGRRKYEQYF.

The J gene is TRBJ1-1, the V gene TRBV7-9, with 7 bases matching TRBD1. There are 12 residues in the CDR3. Germline V gives CDR1 SEHNR, CDR2 FQNEAQ (reference sequence). Trimming took 5 bases from V and 7 from J; bases not matched to a gene: 4. CDR3 bases: TGTGCCAGCAGCCGGACAGGAAATGAAGCTTTCTTT. It yields the protein CASSRTGNEAFF.

The chain carries TRBV10-2 and TRBJ2-5; D may be TRBD2 (5 bases). Germline values: CDR1 WSHSY, CDR2 SAAADI. The CDR3 has 14 amino acids. Trimming left V 4 bases short and J 5 bases short, with 14 bases between. The CDR3 spells CASSVASFGETQYF. The CDR3, as DNA: TGCGCCAGCAGTGTGGCTAGCTTTGGGGAGACCCAGTACTTC.

V usage is TRBV6-1 and J usage is TRBJ2-3; a weak D match, TRBD2 (6 bases). Trimming pared 2 bases from V and 4 bases from J, leaving 19 bases between. This CDR3 comprises 17 residues. Germline V gene sequence: CDR1 MNHNS, CDR2 SASEGT. CDR3 protein: CASSEMGPSAGPDTQYF. The CDR3 DNA sequence: TGTGCCAGCAGTGAAATGGGTCCCAGTGCGGGACCAGATACGCAGTATTTT.

This CDR3 is CATSPLGLLGGVDQPQHF. Written as DNA, the CDR3 is TGTGCCACCAGCCCCTTAGGTCTCCTTGGGGGGGTAGATCAGCCCCAGCATTTT. This chain joins TRBV15 and TRBJ1-5; TRBD1 is a possible D gene (5 bases). Looked up from germline, CDR1 is LNHNV and CDR2 is YYDKDF (reference sequence). The CDR3 contains 18 residues. Trimming cost V 5 bases and J 5 bases, with 25 bases left between them.

On this clone itself: Other nucleotide sequences from this sample produce the same CDR3. The chain recombines TRBV5-1 with TRBJ2-1; 8 bases are a match to TRBD2. The CDR3 runs 15 residues. The ends lost 1 base at V and 0 bases at J; junction bases unmatched: 0. The germline V gene encodes CDR1 SGHRS and CDR2 YFSETQ. This CDR3 reads CASSLTSGSYNEQFF. In DNA, the CDR3 is TGCGCCAGCAGCTTGACTAGCGGCTCCTACAATGAGCAGTTCTTC. Filled out from reference TRBV5-1 and TRBJ2-1, the complete variable domain reads KAGVTQTPRYLIKTRGQQVTLSCSPISGHRSVSWYQQTPGQGLQFLFEYFSETQRNKGNFPGRFSGRQFSNSRSEMNVSTLELGDSALYLCASSLTSGSYNEQFFGPGTRLTVL.

V and J are TRBV7-9 and TRBJ2-2; tentatively, D is TRBD2 (6 bases). CDR3 length: 15 residues. V was clipped by 6 bases and J by 5 bases, with 16 bases between them. Per the germline V gene, CDR1 is SEHNR and CDR2 is FQNEAQ (reference sequence). DNA of the CDR3: TGTGCCAGCAGTTTAACTAGCCCGATGACCGGGGAGCTGTTTTTT. The encoded protein is CASSLTSPMTGELFF.

The chain carries TRBV7-9 and TRBJ2-1, with D tentatively TRBD1 (6 bases). Per germline, CDR1 SEHNR and CDR2 FQNEAQ (reference sequence). V lost 11 bases to trimming and J lost 0 bases, with 14 bases between them. CDR3 size: 14 residues. Here the CDR3 reads CAFKGERSYNEQFF. The CDR3 region has the DNA TGTGCCTTCAAGGGGGAGCGCTCCTACAATGAGCAGTTCTTC.

This clone was seen more than once but under ten times. The genes are TRBV12-2 and TRBJ2-1; no check of the table's D call, TRBD2, against the DNA was made. TRBV12-2 is reported as a pseudogene. This CDR3 contains 16 residues. The CDR3: CASRLNGGTTRNEQFF. CDR3 nucleotide sequence: TGTGCAAGTCGCTTGAACGGGGGAACAACGAGGAATGAGCAGTTCTTC.